Following are 24 T cell receptor beta chains from one sample sequenced in a study of cytomegalovirus exposure and HLA in healthy donors. PCR was performed using 60 Vbeta and 13 Jbeta primers. The method was immunoSEQ multiplex PCR; TCRdb's version includes in-frame clones alone and lacks a portion of them. The sample carries 270,000 or so clones, around nine tenths recorded once. The sample was PBMCs. These receptors were obtained from a girl aged 2 to 9 in good health and CMV-seronegative.

This chain joins TRBV9 and TRBJ2-3; D gene uncertain. Trimming stripped 3 bases from V and 0 bases from J, with 8 bases between. Germline loops: CDR1 SGDLS, CDR2 YYNGEE. The CDR3 has 14 residues. CDR3 in DNA: TGTGCCAGCAGCGATTACAAGAGCACAGATACGCAGTATTTT. It translates to CASSDYKSTDTQYF.

The DNA of the CDR3 is TGTGCCAGCTCACCACCGGGGACTAGCGGGAGGGGAACTACCTACAATGAGCAGTTCTTC. Encoded protein: CASSPPGTSGRGTTYNEQFF. V gene TRBV18 combines with J gene TRBJ2-1; TRBD2 matches at 16 bases. This CDR3 comprises 20 residues. CDR1 is KGHSH and CDR2 is LQKENI in the germline V gene. V gave up 0 bases and J gave up 2 bases; unmatched junction bases: 7. The full variable domain, completed using reference TRBV18 and TRBJ2-1, is NAGVMQNPRHLVRRRGQEARLRCSPMKGHSHVYWYRQLPEEGLKFMVYLQKENIIDESGMPKERFSAEFPKEGPSILRIQQVVRGDSAAYFCASSPPGTSGRGTTYNEQFFGPGTRLTVL.

The chain joins TRBV7-8 to TRBJ2-1, with 9 positions matching TRBD1. V was clipped by 4 bases and J by 1 base; unmatched bases: 8. This CDR3 is 17 amino acids long. The germline V gene encodes CDR1 SGHVS and CDR2 FQNEAQ. CDR3: CASSSNRGRVSYNEQFF. For the CDR3, the DNA is TGTGCCAGCAGCTCGAACAGGGGGCGGGTTTCCTACAATGAGCAGTTCTTC.

The chain employs TRBV6-5 and TRBJ2-3, with 10 bases aligning to TRBD2. The CDR3 length is 16 residues. Unmatched junction bases numbered 10, after V lost 4 bases and J lost 6 bases. CDR1 and CDR2 (germline): MNHEY, SVGAGI. The CDR3 DNA reads TGTGCCAGCAGTTCGTTACTAGCGGGGAGCCGGGATACGCAGTATTTT. Amino acid sequence: CASSSLLAGSRDTQYF.

This chain joins TRBV6-5 and TRBJ2-7, with 9 bases that match TRBD1. The CDR3 is 14 residues long. Trimming at V came to 5 bases and at J to 2 bases, leaving 4 bases not matched to a gene. Germline V gene sequence: CDR1 MNHEY, CDR2 SVGAGI. CDR3 in amino acids: CASSRTGVPYEQYF. The DNA for the CDR3 is TGTGCCAGCAGTAGGACAGGGGTACCCTACGAGCAGTACTTC.

The chain combines TRBV11-2 with TRBJ2-7; D ambiguous. Trimming cost V 2 bases and J 1 base, with 9 bases left between them. The CDR3 spans 14 residues. The germline V gene encodes CDR1 SGHAT and CDR2 FQNNGV. The CDR3 coding sequence is TGTGCCAGCAGCTTATGGTTGCGGTCCTACGAGCAGTACTTC. This encodes CASSLWLRSYEQYF.

The chain is built from TRBV4-1 and TRBJ2-7; D unresolved. The germline gives CDR1 MGHRA, CDR2 YSYEKL. The germline V and J ends were trimmed by 1 base and 0 bases, with 13 bases remaining between them. This CDR3 region has 16 residues. The CDR3 sequence: CASSQAGLTDSYEQYF. Here the CDR3 DNA reads TGCGCCAGCAGCCAAGCTGGGCTAACAGACTCCTACGAGCAGTACTTC.

The J gene is TRBJ2-7, the V gene TRBV6-1, with 7 bases that match TRBD2. The CDR3 sequence is 14 residues long. Germline assignment: CDR1 MNHNS and CDR2 SASEGT. V gave up 0 bases and J gave up 9 bases; unmatched junction bases: 8. CDR3 in amino acids: CASSEAPGGLGQYF. In DNA, the CDR3 is TGTGCCAGCAGTGAAGCTCCGGGGGGACTCGGGCAGTACTTC.

The chain joins TRBV5-6 to TRBJ2-2; 14 bases match TRBD2. CDR1 is SGHDT, CDR2 YYEEEE, per germline. The CDR3 extends over 16 amino acids. V lost 4 bases, J lost 4 bases, and 3 bases stayed unmatched. CDR3 coding DNA: TGTGCCAGCAGCGGGGGACTAGCGGGAGTCACCGGGGAGCTGTTTTTT. This translates into CASSGGLAGVTGELFF.

This chain uses TRBV28 with TRBJ2-3; 10 nucleotides align to TRBD1. In germline, CDR1 is MDHEN, CDR2 SYDVKM. The CDR3 consists of 14 residues. Trimming cost V 6 bases and J 5 bases; bases outside gene matches: 5. The CDR3 DNA reads as TGTGCCAGCAGCCTCGACAGGGGGCAAGATACGCAGTATTTT. The encoded protein is CASSLDRGQDTQYF.

The V gene is TRBV19, the J gene TRBJ2-7, with 9 bases lining up with TRBD2. The CDR3 contains 17 residues. V trimming: 5 bases; J trimming: 2 bases; junction bases outside the gene matches: 13. The germline V gene has CDR1 LNHDA and CDR2 SQIVND (reference sequence). The CDR3 loop reads CASSVPDLAGAPYEQYF. The CDR3 DNA reads TGTGCCAGTAGTGTGCCGGACTTAGCGGGGGCCCCCTACGAGCAGTACTTC.

The V call is TRBV6-5, the J call TRBJ2-1; possible D gene TRBD2, 6 bases. Germline V CDR1 and CDR2: MNHEY, SVGAGI. V lost 4 bases to trimming and J lost 5 bases, with 9 bases between them. CDR3 size: 13 residues. The CDR3: CASSLGGDNEQFF. In DNA form, the CDR3 reads TGTGCCAGCAGTTTAGGAGGGGACAATGAGCAGTTCTTC.

V gene TRBV7-9 combines with J gene TRBJ1-5, with a tentative D call TRBD1 (5 bases). V was shortened by 0 bases and J by 6 bases, with 12 bases between the two germline ends. The CDR3 is 15 amino acids. Germline loops: CDR1 SEHNR, CDR2 FQNEAQ (reference sequence). The CDR3 nucleotides read TGTGCCAGCAGCTTAGCGAGTGGGGGGAGTCAGCCCCAGCATTTT. Protein: CASSLASGGSQPQHF.

The chain carries TRBV11-3 and TRBJ2-2; D call uncertain. The CDR3 loop spans 13 amino acids. Germline V gives CDR1 SGHNT, CDR2 YENEEA. V was cut by 2 bases and J by 7 bases, with 8 bases left in between. The CDR3, as DNA: TGTGCCAGCAGCTTAAACGGAGACGGGGAGCTGTTTTTT. This encodes CASSLNGDGELFF.

The CDR3 coding sequence is TGTGCCAGCAGCTCGGACAGGGGGCAAATGAACACTGAAGCTTTCTTT. It translates to CASSSDRGQMNTEAFF. This chain connects TRBV11-2 to TRBJ1-1, with TRBD1 identical over 11 bases. Germline lookup yields CDR1 SGHAT and CDR2 FQNNGV. The J segment lost 0 bases and the V segment lost 4 bases, leaving 4 bases of the junction unmatched. The CDR3 spans 16 residues.

The chain links TRBV6-1 to TRBJ2-7; a possible D gene is TRBD2 (5 bases). The germline CDR1 and CDR2 sequences are MNHNS and SASEGT. With 2 bases removed from V and 5 bases from J, the gap between germline ends came to 13 bases. The CDR3 loop spans 14 amino acids. The CDR3 region has the DNA TGTGCCAGCAGTGAAAGGGCGGGTACCGACGAGCAGTACTTC. This sequence encodes CASSERAGTDEQYF.

The chain joins TRBV4-2 to TRBJ1-3; D gene unclear. The CDR3 runs to 15 residues. The V end was cut by 0 bases, the J end by 4 bases, with 10 bases between. Germline loops: CDR1 LGHNA, CDR2 YNFKEQ. CDR3 sequence reads: CASSQESGLGNTIYF. CDR3 bases: TGTGCCAGCAGCCAAGAGTCAGGCCTCGGAAACACCATATATTTT.

The gene calls are TRBV27 and TRBJ2-7, with 13 bases fitting TRBD2. Germline CDR1 is MNHEY and CDR2 is SMNVEV (reference sequence). V lost 5 bases to trimming and J lost 7 bases; unmatched junction nucleotides: 8. This CDR3 has 15 residues. The CDR3 loop reads CASSDGLAGVREQYF. The CDR3, as DNA: TGTGCCAGCAGTGACGGACTAGCGGGGGTGCGGGAGCAGTACTTC.

Concerning this clone: The sample has other DNA sequences that encode this CDR3 too. This chain uses TRBV19 with TRBJ2-3; TRBD2 matches at 8 bases. V shed 1 base, J shed 4 bases, and the junction held 1 base outside the gene matches. CDR3 length: 14 residues. CDR1 is LNHDA, CDR2 SQIVND, per germline (reference sequence). The CDR3 sequence: CASSIAGGPDTQYF. In nucleotides, the CDR3 is TGTGCCAGTAGTATAGCGGGGGGGCCAGATACGCAGTATTTT. Full variable domain (missing parts from reference TRBV19 and TRBJ2-3): DGGITQSPKYLFRKEGQNVTLSCEQNLNHDAMYWYRQDPGQGLRLIYYSQIVNDFQKGDIAEGYSVSREKKESFPLTVTSAQKNPTAFYLCASSIAGGPDTQYFGPGTRLTVL.

The J gene is TRBJ1-5, the V gene TRBV18; TRBD1 is a possible D gene (5 bases). The V gene lost 9 bases and the J gene lost 5 bases, with 14 bases spanning the gap. The CDR3 contains 13 residues. Germline CDR1 KGHSH, CDR2 LQKENI. CDR3 sequence reads: CASSDSTDQPQHF. The CDR3 nucleotides are TGTGCCAGTTCCGACAGCACCGATCAGCCCCAGCATTTT.

The rearrangement uses TRBV7-2 and TRBJ1-2; no clear D. The germline V gene encodes CDR1 SGHTA and CDR2 FQGNSA. This CDR3 has 12 amino acids. V was clipped by 3 bases and J by 5 bases, with 7 bases between them. The CDR3 DNA reads as TGTGCCAGCAGCTTCCCCGGGTATGGCTACACCTTC. Protein sequence: CASSFPGYGYTF.

The rearrangement joins TRBV7-9 to TRBJ1-3; 9 bases match TRBD1. CDR3 length: 17 amino acids. Trimming cost V 5 bases and J 0 bases; bases outside gene matches: 8. Germline V gives CDR1 SEHNR, CDR2 FQNEAQ (reference sequence). The CDR3 nucleotides are TGTGCCAGCAGCGAGGCGGGACAGGGTTTCTCTGGAAACACCATATATTTT. Translated, it gives CASSEAGQGFSGNTIYF.

This chain links TRBV7-9 with TRBJ2-5; 9 nucleotides line up with TRBD1. This CDR3 is built from 14 residues. Germline-derived CDR1 and CDR2 are SEHNR and FQNEAQ (reference sequence). Losses at the gene ends were 4 bases for V and 2 bases for J; bases not matched to a gene: 2. CDR3 DNA sequence: TGTGCCAGCAGCTGGACAGGGGCTCAAGAGACCCAGTACTTC. It is translated as CASSWTGAQETQYF. The complete variable domain, with remaining parts taken from reference TRBV7-9 and TRBJ2-5, reads DTGVSQNPRHKITKRGQNVTFRCDPISEHNRLYWYRQTLGQGPEFLTYFQNEAQLEKSRLLSDRFSAERPKGSFSTLEIQRTEQGDSAMYLCASSWTGAQETQYFGPGTRLLVL.

The chain uses TRBV9 and TRBJ1-6; D call uncertain. The V gene's germline CDR1 is SGDLS and CDR2 YYNGEE. The CDR3 covers 15 residues. V gave up 2 bases and J gave up 7 bases, with 13 bases separating them. The CDR3 region has the DNA TGTGCCAGCAGCGTCCAAGAGGGCCTAAATTCACCCCTCCACTTT. This encodes CASSVQEGLNSPLHF.